The clone carrying this T cell receptor (beta chain) showed up many times. Its antigen is still unknown. The sample's time point: patch test 2, 6 weeks after DPC sensitization. Treatment given: therapeutic diphenylcyclopropenone sensitization with weekly scalp DPC. Per the germline V gene, CDR1 is MNHNY and CDR2 is SVGAGI (reference sequence). Trimming left V 5 bases short and J 5 bases short, with 16 bases between. CDR3 length: 15 amino acids. The data were taken from a study of human T cells and chemical hapten exposure. Study results and caveats: PT1 expanded TCR counts and patch test score correlated positively.

TCRdb used MiXCR to reprocess the RACE reads, holding one entry per CDR3 protein. This table has fewer than 100,000 distinct CDR3 sequences, roughly 11% appearing once. The TCR comes from a man between 18 and 29 years old with alopecia areata. Some clones in this sample may be carry-over from other donors' samples. Source: whole blood, taken in connection with sensitization to the hapten diphenylcyclopropenone (DPC). The genes are TRBV6-6 and TRBJ1-5, with a weak D call TRBD1 (5 bases). As DNA, the CDR3 is TGTGCCAGCAGTGAATTTGGGGGGGTGGATCAGCCCCAGCATTTT. Protein product: CASSEFGGVDQPQHF.